What follows describes a single TCR beta chain. The CDR3 contains 18 residues. V dropped 5 bases and J dropped 7; count of bases not matched to a gene: 13. Germline values: CDR1 LNHNV, CDR2 YYDKDF (reference sequence). The patient cohort was node-negative on CT and PET/CT, with no prior chemotherapy, radiotherapy or other malignancies. Two separate time points each saw a draw of 5 to 6.5 milliliters of peripheral blood. The data were obtained in a study of prognosis after radiotherapy for stage I lung cancer. Turning to the study itself: The 13 male and several female patients were aged roughly 53 to 95, median roughly 68 years.

The genomic DNA TCR beta CDR3 region underwent two rounds of multiplex PCR. With primers specific to each TRBV and TRBJ gene, the first-round PCR was performed. In the second PCR round, amplification relied on universal primers. Using its own MiXCR run on the multiplex PCR reads, TCRdb lists one record per CDR3 protein. The profile shows fewer than 25,000 distinct CDR3 sequences, 50% of them singletons. The sequencing used PBMCs, collected before or after stereotactic body radiation therapy (not recorded which). The source of this sequence is a donor aged 50 or older with non-small cell lung cancer. The V and J genes are TRBV15 and TRBJ2-1; 14 bases fit TRBD2. As DNA, the CDR3 is TGTGCCACCAGCCCAGGTCGGACTAGCGGGAGGTTGTGGAATGAGCAGTTCTTC. As protein: CATSPGRTSGRLWNEQFF.